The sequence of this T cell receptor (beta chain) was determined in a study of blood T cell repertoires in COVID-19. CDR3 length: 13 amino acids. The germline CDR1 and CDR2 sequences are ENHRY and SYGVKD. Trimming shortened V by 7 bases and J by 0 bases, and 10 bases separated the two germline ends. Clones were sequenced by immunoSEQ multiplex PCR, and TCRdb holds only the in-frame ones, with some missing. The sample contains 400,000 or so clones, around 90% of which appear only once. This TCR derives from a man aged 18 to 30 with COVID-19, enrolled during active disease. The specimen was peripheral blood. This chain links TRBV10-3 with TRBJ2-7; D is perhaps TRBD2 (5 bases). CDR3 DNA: TGTGCCATCAAAGCGGTACTCTCCTACGAGCAGTACTTC. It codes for CAIKAVLSYEQYF.